Below are 22 T cell receptor beta chains sequenced from a single sample in a study of shared clonotypes between healthy human individuals. Clones were read by immunoSEQ multiplex PCR, and TCRdb kept only the in-frame ones, dropping some. The sample lists 2 million to 2.5 million clones, under 95% occurring once. The specimen sequenced was naive CD4+ T cells from PBMCs. Specified subset: CD45RA+ positively selected. Source of these receptors: a young man in good health. Some clones in this sample may be carry-over from other donors' samples.

This chain links TRBV7-6 with TRBJ2-2; 9 nucleotides agree with TRBD2. Germline assignment: CDR1 SGHVS and CDR2 FNYEAQ. The V gene end was trimmed by 5 bases and the J gene end by 6 bases; junction bases not matched to a gene: 4. The length of the CDR3 is 14 residues. The CDR3, as DNA: TGTGCCAGCAGCCTTTCTAGCGGGGCCGGGGAGCTGTTTTTT. Translation: CASSLSSGAGELFF.

In DNA form, the CDR3 reads TGCGCCAGCAGGCGCGTGGTCGGGGGCACTGAAGCTTTCTTT. As protein: CASRRVVGGTEAFF. The chain combines TRBV5-1 with TRBJ1-1, with D maybe TRBD1 (5 bases). Germline CDR1 is SGHRS and CDR2 is YFSETQ. CDR3 length equals 14 residues. Trimming cost V 5 bases and J 4 bases, with 15 bases left between them.

V gene TRBV7-2 combines with J gene TRBJ1-4; 8 positions agree with TRBD1. Unmatched junction bases numbered 5, after V lost 6 bases and J lost 8 bases. The CDR3 spans 13 residues. Germline values: CDR1 SGHTA, CDR2 FQGNSA. The CDR3 DNA reads as TGTGCCAGCAGTCGGACAGGGAGAGAAAAACTGTTTTTT. It codes for CASSRTGREKLFF.

A few counts support this clone. V gene TRBV7-2 combines with J gene TRBJ2-5, with 7 bases fitting TRBD2. CDR3 length equals 15 residues. In germline, CDR1 is SGHTA, CDR2 FQGNSA. V trimming: 1 base; J trimming: 5 bases; junction bases outside the gene matches: 7. The DNA of the CDR3 is TGTGCCAGCAGCTTAGGTTTTGCGGGAGAGGAGACCCAGTACTTC. Protein sequence: CASSLGFAGEETQYF.

The gene calls are TRBV19 and TRBJ1-2, with 11 bases matching TRBD1. The trim removed 7 bases at V and 4 bases at J, leaving 17 bases unmatched. Germline values: CDR1 LNHDA, CDR2 SQIVND (reference sequence). CDR3 size: 18 residues. The CDR3 reads CASTTPVDRGRRTYGYTF. The DNA of the CDR3 is TGTGCCAGTACCACCCCGGTGGACAGGGGGCGCCGGACCTATGGCTACACCTTC.

To note about this clone: Different DNA sequences within this sample yield the same CDR3. The chain uses TRBV27 and TRBJ2-5, with D perhaps TRBD1 or TRBD2 (5 bases each). Germline assignment: CDR1 MNHEY and CDR2 SMNVEV (reference sequence). Trimming left V 5 bases short and J 2 bases short, with 15 bases between. The CDR3 totals 15 residues. In nucleotides, the CDR3 is TGTGCCAGCAGTCCCGGGACGACACTTCAAGAGACCCAGTACTTC. The encoded protein is CASSPGTTLQETQYF.

With regard to this clone: The same CDR3 can be traced to other DNA sequences in this sample. The V call is TRBV19, the J call TRBJ2-7; TRBD1 matches 7 bases. The V gene's germline CDR1 is LNHDA and CDR2 SQIVND (reference sequence). The ends lost 3 bases at V and 2 bases at J; junction bases unmatched: 4. CDR3 length: 14 amino acids. CDR3 sequence: CASSIRTGPYEQYF. CDR3 DNA: TGTGCCAGTAGTATCAGGACAGGCCCCTACGAGCAGTACTTC.

This clone was seen once. The V and J genes are TRBV5-1 and TRBJ2-2; D possibly uses TRBD1 or TRBD2 (6 bases each). The CDR3 loop spans 15 amino acids. In germline, CDR1 is SGHRS, CDR2 YFSETQ. V was pared by 2 bases and J by 6 bases, with 14 bases between. In DNA form, the CDR3 reads TGCGCCAGCAGCTTCCGAGCAGGGGAGGCCGGGGAGCTGTTTTTT. It specifies CASSFRAGEAGELFF.

This clone came up once. This chain links TRBV10-2 with TRBJ2-7; D uncertain. Germline CDR1 WSHSY, CDR2 SAAADI. CDR3 length equals 12 residues. Trimming took off 9 bases at V and 0 bases at J, with 9 bases between the two ends. The CDR3 loop reads CASNVGSYEQYF. The CDR3 nucleotides are TGCGCCAGTAACGTGGGCTCCTACGAGCAGTACTTC.

V and J are TRBV6-1 and TRBJ2-7; 8 positions agree with TRBD1. The V gene's germline CDR1 is MNHNS and CDR2 SASEGT. There are 13 residues in the CDR3. The junction had 2 bases not matched to a gene; V was cut back by 5 bases and J by 2 bases. CDR3 DNA sequence: TGTGCCAGCAGTATACAGGGGGCCTACGAGCAGTACTTC. Residues: CASSIQGAYEQYF.

Here the CDR3 reads CASSLVGGADQPQHF. The CDR3 DNA sequence: TGTGCCAGCAGCTTGGTAGGGGGTGCGGATCAGCCCCAGCATTTT. This chain joins TRBV5-5 and TRBJ1-5; tentatively, D is TRBD1 (6 bases). Germline values: CDR1 SGHKS, CDR2 YYEKEE (reference sequence). The V end lost 0 bases, the J end lost 5 bases, and 12 bases lay between the germline ends. The CDR3 length is 15 residues.

This chain uses TRBV18 with TRBJ2-1; 8 bases fit TRBD2. The CDR3 spans 16 residues. Losses at the gene ends were 3 bases for V and 0 bases for J; bases not matched to a gene: 4. Germline V lookup: CDR1 KGHSH, CDR2 LQKENI. This chain's CDR3 is CASSPTLAASYNEQFF. The CDR3 DNA sequence: TGTGCCAGCTCACCCACACTAGCGGCCTCCTACAATGAGCAGTTCTTC.

V and J are TRBV7-6 and TRBJ1-3, with TRBD1 identical over 9 bases. CDR3 length: 16 residues. Trimming at V came to 1 base and at J to 3 bases, leaving 4 bases not matched to a gene. Germline CDR1 and CDR2: SGHVS and FNYEAQ. CDR3 region: CASSLERTGVGNTIYF. The CDR3, as DNA: TGTGCCAGCAGCTTAGAACGGACAGGGGTTGGAAACACCATATATTTT.

The genes are TRBV5-4 and TRBJ2-1; 11 bases match TRBD2. This CDR3 contains 16 residues. The V gene's germline CDR1 is SGHNT and CDR2 YYREEE (reference sequence). The junction had 8 bases not matched to a gene; V was cut back by 4 bases and J by 5 bases. This CDR3 reads CASSLWTSGYHNEQFF. As DNA, the CDR3 is TGTGCCAGCAGCCTCTGGACTAGCGGGTACCACAATGAGCAGTTCTTC.

The chain's CDR3 is CASSPFDGEQFF. DNA of the CDR3: TGCGCCAGCAGTCCCTTTGATGGCGAGCAGTTCTTC. This chain connects TRBV10-1 to TRBJ2-1; no clear D. Trimming stripped 5 bases from V and 10 bases from J, with 12 bases between. Germline values: CDR1 WNHNN, CDR2 SYGVQD (reference sequence). This CDR3 comprises 12 residues.

This clone turned up a few times. The J gene is TRBJ1-1, the V gene TRBV5-1, with 9 bases aligning to TRBD1. Trimming at V came to 4 bases and at J to 5 bases, leaving 12 bases not matched to a gene. Germline V gene data show CDR1 as SGHRS and CDR2 as YFSETQ. This CDR3 spans 16 amino acids. The CDR3 region is CASSAEPQGAGTEAFF. DNA for the CDR3: TGCGCCAGCAGCGCAGAACCACAGGGGGCAGGAACTGAAGCTTTCTTT.

Details on this clone: The sample holds other DNA sequences that translate to the same CDR3. This rearrangement joins TRBV5-1 to TRBJ2-7, with TRBD1 matching over 9 bases. The CDR3 covers 15 residues. The ends lost 0 bases at V and 2 bases at J; junction bases unmatched: 3. CDR1 is SGHRS, CDR2 YFSETQ, per germline. CDR3 sequence: CASSLGGTGTYEQYF. DNA of the CDR3: TGCGCCAGCAGCTTGGGCGGGACAGGGACCTACGAGCAGTACTTC.

This chain links TRBV28 with TRBJ2-7; D assignment may be TRBD1 or TRBD2 (7 bases each). Between the trimmed V and J ends, which lost 4 bases and 6 bases, there was a span of 19 bases. Germline values: CDR1 MDHEN, CDR2 SYDVKM. The CDR3 length is 15 residues. The CDR3 region has the DNA TGTGCCAGCAGTTCAGGGGGGGCGGCGGGGTCCGAGCAGTACTTC. Amino acid sequence: CASSSGGAAGSEQYF.

J is TRBJ1-1 and V is TRBV6-5; no clear D gene. The V end was cut by 7 bases, the J end by 4 bases, with 16 bases between. The germline V gene encodes CDR1 MNHEY and CDR2 SVGAGI. This CDR3 spans 14 amino acids. The CDR3 protein is CASTPPGVGTEAFF. The CDR3, as DNA: TGTGCCAGCACGCCCCCAGGAGTAGGCACTGAAGCTTTCTTT.

The chain is built from TRBV29-1 and TRBJ1-2; D remains ambiguous. V lost 4 bases to trimming and J lost 2 bases, with 11 bases between them. The CDR3 has 13 residues. CDR1 SQVTM and CDR2 ANQGSEA come from the germline V gene. The CDR3 DNA reads TGCAGCGTTGTTTTAGTGCAGAACTATGGCTACACCTTC. Protein: CSVVLVQNYGYTF. Filled out from reference TRBV29-1 and TRBJ1-2, the complete variable domain reads SAVISQKPSRDICQRGTSLTIQCQVDSQVTMMFWYRQQPGQSLTLIATANQGSEATYESGFVIDKFPISRPNLTFSTLTVSNMSPEDSSIYLCSVVLVQNYGYTFGSGTRLTVV.

The rearrangement joins TRBV10-3 to TRBJ2-2; 8 bases fit TRBD2. This CDR3 has 14 amino acids. With V trimmed by 7 bases and J by 7 bases, 8 bases remained unmatched. Germline-derived CDR1 and CDR2 are ENHRY and SYGVKD. CDR3 coding DNA: TGTGCCATCAAGTCGGGAGGGAGGAACGGGGAGCTGTTTTTT. Its protein product is CAIKSGGRNGELFF.

A note on this clone: The junction does not match germline at one end; this may be a read error. The rearrangement joins TRBV7-9 to TRBJ1-2; D is uncertain. The CDR3 is 14 residues long. Per germline, CDR1 SEHNR and CDR2 FQNEAQ (reference sequence). The CDR3 DNA follows: TGTGCCAGCAGTTTAGGAGCTAGCTATTATGGCTACACCTTC. Amino acids: CASSLGASYYGYTF.